This note documents a single TCR beta chain sequence. What this receptor recognizes is not known. No base quality values were provided; no much bigger clone lies one nucleotide off. Trimming takes 2 bases from V and 7 bases from J, and the germline ends sit 8 bases apart. The germline V gene gives CDR1 as MNHEY and CDR2 as SVGEGT. The CDR3 sequence holds 12 residues, the cysteine and phenylalanine included. The kept DNA is CDR3 alone, 36 bases in frame from the first base. Each collaborating institution followed its own protocols to collect whole blood in K2EDTA tubes. For TCRbeta analysis, collaborators shipped samples in one of three forms: frozen whole blood, isolated PBMCs, or DNA extracted from either of those sample types. TCRbeta CDR3 regions were amplified from genomic DNA by means of the immunoSEQ Assay, a bias-controlled multiplex PCR. The paper's data handling went like this. The number of nucleated cells in each sample was estimated by amplification of reference gene primers within the assay. Sequence reads were collapsed and filtered to measure the absolute abundance of every unique TCRbeta CDR3 rearrangement. For each sample, productive Simpson clonality was calculated as the square root of Simpson's diversity index over productive rearrangements. In its TCRdb copy, this immuneACCESS table keeps in-frame sequences only and misses some clones. Where compared with another copy, unresolved V genes explain less than half of these, and the others have no known cause. V and J calls and clone size follow that table, whereas D and trimming were derived from the DNA. The sample table records about 120,000 clones; around 78% of these occur just once. The ten largest clones capture 2.3% of the sample.

This entry comes from a study of blood T cell repertoires in COVID-19 (TCRdb year 2020). About the study as a whole: Samples from collaborators originated in the United States, Italy and Spain and spanned both the acute and convalescent phases of COVID-19. The samples were drawn from two sources: the first 160 participants of the ongoing ImmuneRACE study, and approximately 1,300 subjects contributed by 6 global collaborators. Where available, HLA class I and class II types were obtained from metadata supplied by the sample provider rather than from assay-based typing. The dataset comprised deeply sampled blood TCRbeta repertoires from subjects exposed to, actively infected with, or recovered from COVID-19. The sample metadata nearly always contained a de-identified subject ID, COVID-19 status, age in years and sex. A freely available public database, intended as a resource for researchers studying the immune response to SARS-CoV-2, is where the repertoires were released. The material from the prospective study consisted of cDNA or gDNA derived from T cells, B-cell-depleted T cells, or PBMCs.

General study outcomes and caveats: The quantity of clinical and demographic metadata differed by source and by participant and was supplied without curation.

This TCR derives from a man aged 70-80 years with acute or convalescent COVID-19. The sample consisted of peripheral blood. The receptor chain draws on TRBV6-2 or TRBV6-3 and TRBJ2-5, with the D gene not clear enough to name. The DNA is TGTGCCAGCAGTTACACAGTCCTGACCCAGTACTTC. It codes for CASSYTVLTQYF.